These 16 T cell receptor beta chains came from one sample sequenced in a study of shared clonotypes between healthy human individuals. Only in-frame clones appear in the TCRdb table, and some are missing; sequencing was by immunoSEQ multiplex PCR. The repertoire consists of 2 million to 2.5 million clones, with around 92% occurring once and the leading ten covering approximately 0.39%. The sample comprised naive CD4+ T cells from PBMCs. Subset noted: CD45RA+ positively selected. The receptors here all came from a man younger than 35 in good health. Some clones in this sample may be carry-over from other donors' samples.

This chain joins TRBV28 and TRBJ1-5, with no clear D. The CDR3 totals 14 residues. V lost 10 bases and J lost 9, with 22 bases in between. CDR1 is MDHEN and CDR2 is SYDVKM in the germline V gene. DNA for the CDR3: TGTGCCACGGGCGAGGCGTTAATGTATCGGCCCCAGCATTTT. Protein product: CATGEALMYRPQHF.

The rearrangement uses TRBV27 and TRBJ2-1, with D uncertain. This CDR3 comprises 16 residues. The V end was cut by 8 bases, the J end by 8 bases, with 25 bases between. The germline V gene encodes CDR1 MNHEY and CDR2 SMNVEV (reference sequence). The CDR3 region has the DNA TGTGCCAGCGCCGCCAAAACGGGCGCCTTTGTTGATGAGCAGTTCTTC. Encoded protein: CASAAKTGAFVDEQFF.

For the CDR3, the DNA is TGTGCCAGCAGCTTGAGTCGGCAGGCCCACGAGCAGTACTTC. Encoded protein: CASSLSRQAHEQYF. The chain has TRBV5-8 and TRBJ2-7; D is unresolved. The CDR3 is made up of 14 amino acids. V lost 1 base, J lost 5 bases, and 13 bases lay in between. Germline CDR1 reads SGHTS; CDR2 reads YDEGEE.

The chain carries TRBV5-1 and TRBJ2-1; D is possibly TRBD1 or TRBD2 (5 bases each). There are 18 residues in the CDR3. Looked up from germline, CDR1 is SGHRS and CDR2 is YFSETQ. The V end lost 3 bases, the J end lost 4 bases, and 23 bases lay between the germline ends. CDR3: CASSSSSGSGRKYNEQFF. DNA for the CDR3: TGCGCCAGCAGCTCGTCTAGTGGTTCGGGACGTAAGTACAATGAGCAGTTCTTC.

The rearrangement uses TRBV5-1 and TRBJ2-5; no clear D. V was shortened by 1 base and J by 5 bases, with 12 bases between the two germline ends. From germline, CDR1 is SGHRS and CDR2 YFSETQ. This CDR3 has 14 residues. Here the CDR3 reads CASSLSHAGETQYF. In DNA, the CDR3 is TGCGCCAGCAGCTTGTCTCACGCCGGGGAGACCCAGTACTTC. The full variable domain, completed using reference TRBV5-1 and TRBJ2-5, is KAGVTQTPRYLIKTRGQQVTLSCSPISGHRSVSWYQQTPGQGLQFLFEYFSETQRNKGNFPGRFSGRQFSNSRSEMNVSTLELGDSALYLCASSLSHAGETQYFGPGTRLLVL.

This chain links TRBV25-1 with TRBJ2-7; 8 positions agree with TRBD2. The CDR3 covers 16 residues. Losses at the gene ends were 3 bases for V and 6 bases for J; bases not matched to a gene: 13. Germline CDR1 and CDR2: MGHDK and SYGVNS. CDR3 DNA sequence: TGTGCCAGCAGTGATAGCGGGATCACATTAGGCGTCGAGCAGTACTTC. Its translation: CASSDSGITLGVEQYF.

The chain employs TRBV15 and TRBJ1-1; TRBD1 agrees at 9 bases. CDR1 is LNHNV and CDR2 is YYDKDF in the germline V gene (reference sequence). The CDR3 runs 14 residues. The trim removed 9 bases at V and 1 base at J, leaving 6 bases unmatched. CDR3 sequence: CATGSGQGNTEAFF. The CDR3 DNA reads TGTGCCACGGGATCGGGACAGGGGAACACTGAAGCTTTCTTT.

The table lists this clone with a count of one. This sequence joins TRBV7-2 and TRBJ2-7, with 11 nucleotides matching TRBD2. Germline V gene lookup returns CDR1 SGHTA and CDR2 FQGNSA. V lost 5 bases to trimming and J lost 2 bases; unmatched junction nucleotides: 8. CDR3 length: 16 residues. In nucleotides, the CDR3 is TGTGCCAGCAGCCCCGTCGGGACTAGCGGAACCTACGAGCAGTACTTC. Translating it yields CASSPVGTSGTYEQYF.

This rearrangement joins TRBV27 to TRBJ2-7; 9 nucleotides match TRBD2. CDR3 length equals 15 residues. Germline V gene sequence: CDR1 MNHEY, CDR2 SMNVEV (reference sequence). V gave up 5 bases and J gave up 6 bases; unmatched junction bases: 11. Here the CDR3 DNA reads TGTGCCAGCAGTCAGATTAGCGGGAGTAGAAGCGAGCAGTACTTC. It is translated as CASSQISGSRSEQYF.

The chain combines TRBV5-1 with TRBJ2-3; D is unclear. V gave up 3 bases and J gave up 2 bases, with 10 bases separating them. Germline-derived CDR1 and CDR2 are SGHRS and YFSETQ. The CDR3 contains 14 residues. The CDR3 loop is CASSSSSLTDTQYF. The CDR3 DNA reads TGCGCCAGCAGCTCCTCCTCCCTCACAGATACGCAGTATTTT.

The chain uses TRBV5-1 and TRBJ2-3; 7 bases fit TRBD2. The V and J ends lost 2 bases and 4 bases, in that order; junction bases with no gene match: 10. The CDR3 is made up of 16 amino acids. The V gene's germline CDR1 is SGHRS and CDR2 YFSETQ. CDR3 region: CASSLDMTSRADTQYF. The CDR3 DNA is TGCGCCAGCAGCTTAGATATGACTAGCCGCGCAGATACGCAGTATTTT.

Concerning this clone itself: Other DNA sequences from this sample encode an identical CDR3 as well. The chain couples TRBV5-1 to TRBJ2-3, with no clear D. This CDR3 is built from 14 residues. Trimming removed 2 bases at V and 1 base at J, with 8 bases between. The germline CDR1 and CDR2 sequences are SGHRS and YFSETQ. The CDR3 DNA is TGCGCCAGCAGCTTTGGCAGAGGCACAGATACGCAGTATTTT. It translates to CASSFGRGTDTQYF.

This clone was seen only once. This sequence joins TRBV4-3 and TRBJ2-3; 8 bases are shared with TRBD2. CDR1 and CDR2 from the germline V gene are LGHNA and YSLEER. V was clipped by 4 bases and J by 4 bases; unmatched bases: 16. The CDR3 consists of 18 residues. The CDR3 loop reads CASSPRAGGLDVSDTQYF. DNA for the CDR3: TGCGCCAGCAGCCCCAGGGCCGGGGGACTAGATGTTTCAGATACGCAGTATTTT.

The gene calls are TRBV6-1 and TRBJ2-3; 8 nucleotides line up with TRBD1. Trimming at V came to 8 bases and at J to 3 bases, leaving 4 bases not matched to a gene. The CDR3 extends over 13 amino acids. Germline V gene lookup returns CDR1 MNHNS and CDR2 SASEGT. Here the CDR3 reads CASAGQGTDTQYF. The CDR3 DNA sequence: TGTGCCAGCGCCGGACAGGGAACAGATACGCAGTATTTT.

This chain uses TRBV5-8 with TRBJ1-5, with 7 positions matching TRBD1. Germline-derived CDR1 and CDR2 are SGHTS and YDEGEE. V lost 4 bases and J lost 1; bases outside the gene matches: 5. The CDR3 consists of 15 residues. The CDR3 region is CASSRRQGSNQPQHF. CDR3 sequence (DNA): TGTGCCAGCAGCCGGAGACAGGGAAGCAATCAGCCCCAGCATTTT.

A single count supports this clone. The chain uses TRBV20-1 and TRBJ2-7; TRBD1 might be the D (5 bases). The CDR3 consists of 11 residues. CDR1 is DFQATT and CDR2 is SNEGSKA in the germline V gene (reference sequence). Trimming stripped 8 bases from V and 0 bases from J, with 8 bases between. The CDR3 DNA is TGCAGTATGGACACCTCCTACGAGCAGTACTTC. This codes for CSMDTSYEQYF.